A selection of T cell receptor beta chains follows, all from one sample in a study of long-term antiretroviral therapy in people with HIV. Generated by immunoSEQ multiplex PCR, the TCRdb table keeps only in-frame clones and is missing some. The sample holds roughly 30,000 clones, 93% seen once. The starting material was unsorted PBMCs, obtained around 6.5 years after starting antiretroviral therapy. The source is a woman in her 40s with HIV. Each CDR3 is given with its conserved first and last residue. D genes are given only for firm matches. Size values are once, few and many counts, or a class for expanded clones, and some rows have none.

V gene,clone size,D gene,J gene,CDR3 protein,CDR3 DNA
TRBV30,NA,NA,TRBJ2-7,CAWRVRVGYEQYF,TGTGCCTGGAGGGTCCGAGTGGGCTACGAGCAGTACTTC
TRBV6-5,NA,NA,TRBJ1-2,CASSYSTGVTSYGYTF,TGTGCCAGCAGTTACTCGACCGGGGTCACCAGCTATGGCTACACCTTC
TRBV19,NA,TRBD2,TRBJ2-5,CASSLPSGGRETQYF,TGTGCCAGTAGTCTCCCTAGCGGGGGGAGAGAGACCCAGTACTTC
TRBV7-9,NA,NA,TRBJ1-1,CASSLGGSSEAFF,TGTGCCAGCAGCTTAGGAGGCAGCTCAGAAGCTTTCTTT
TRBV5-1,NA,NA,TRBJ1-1,CASSLGRVGNTEAFF,TGCGCCAGCAGCTTAGGCAGGGTGGGGAACACTGAAGCTTTCTTT
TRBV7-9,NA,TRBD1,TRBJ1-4,CASSRGQQFNEKLFF,TGTGCCAGCAGCCGGGGACAGCAATTTAATGAAAAACTGTTTTTT
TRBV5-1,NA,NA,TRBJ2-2,CASSPRRGLNTGELFF,TGCGCCAGCAGCCCTCGCAGGGGACTTAACACCGGGGAGCTGTTTTTT
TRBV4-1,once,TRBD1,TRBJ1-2,CASSQDTGTVYGYTF,TGCGCCAGCAGCCAAGATACCGGGACAGTCTATGGCTACACCTTC
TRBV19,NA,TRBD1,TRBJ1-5,CASLAKQGDSNQPQHF,TGTGCCAGCCTTGCTAAGCAGGGGGATAGCAATCAGCCCCAGCATTTT
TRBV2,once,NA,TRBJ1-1,CASTPGQLNTEAFF,TGTGCCAGCACCCCAGGTCAACTGAACACTGAAGCTTTCTTT
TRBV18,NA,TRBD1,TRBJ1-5,CASSPQGGSSNQPQHF,TGTGCCAGCTCACCCCAGGGGGGCTCGAGCAATCAGCCCCAGCATTTT
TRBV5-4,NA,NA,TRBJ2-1,CASSFGGSYNEQFF,TGTGCCAGCAGCTTTGGGGGAAGTTACAATGAGCAGTTCTTC
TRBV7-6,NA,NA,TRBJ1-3,CASSLAGGNSGNTIYF,TGTGCCAGCAGCTTAGCGGGCGGGAACTCTGGAAACACCATATATTTT
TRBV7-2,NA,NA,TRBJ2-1,CASSLAEGLGDEQFF,TGTGCCAGCAGCTTAGCCGAGGGGCTAGGGGATGAGCAGTTCTTC
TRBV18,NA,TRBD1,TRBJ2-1,CASSPIDRDSNEQFF,TGTGCCAGCTCACCTATAGACCGGGACAGTAATGAGCAGTTCTTC
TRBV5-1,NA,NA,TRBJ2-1,CASSLNRASEQFF,TGCGCCAGCAGCTTGAATCGGGCCAGTGAGCAGTTCTTC
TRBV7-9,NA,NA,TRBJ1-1,CASSIRGPSLSEAFF,TGTGCCAGCAGTATTCGAGGCCCTTCGCTGTCTGAAGCTTTCTTT
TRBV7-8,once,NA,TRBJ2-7,CASSFPGLSSYEQYF,TGTGCCAGCAGCTTCCCAGGGCTGAGCTCCTACGAGCAGTACTTC
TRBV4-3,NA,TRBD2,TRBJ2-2,CASSQDVPAGVITGELFF,TGCGCCAGCAGCCAAGATGTTCCGGCGGGGGTTATCACCGGGGAGCTGTTTTTT
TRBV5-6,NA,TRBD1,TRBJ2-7,CASSPGQGPYEQYF,TGTGCCAGCAGCCCGGGACAGGGCCCCTACGAGCAGTACTTC